These 27 T cell receptor beta chains share one sample of origin, sequenced in a study of blood T cell repertoires in COVID-19. Measured with immunoSEQ multiplex PCR; TCRdb has only the in-frame clones, and not every one. Among 200,000 to 300,000 clones listed, 70% to 90% were seen once. The sample comprised PBMCs or T cells enriched from blood (not recorded which). These TCRs come from a woman between 40 and 50 years old with acute COVID-19.

The rearrangement uses TRBV10-3 and TRBJ1-1; perhaps TRBD1 as D (6 bases). Germline-derived CDR1 and CDR2 are ENHRY and SYGVKD. The length of the CDR3 is 14 residues. V lost 6 bases and J 0 bases, leaving 11 bases between the germline ends. The CDR3 DNA sequence: TGTGCCATCAGAAGACAGGAGATGAACACTGAAGCTTTCTTT. Translating it yields CAIRRQEMNTEAFF.

The gene calls are TRBV7-9 and TRBJ1-2, with TRBD1 identical over 10 bases. The CDR3 length is 17 residues. Germline V gene lookup returns CDR1 SEHNR and CDR2 FQNEAQ (reference sequence). Germline trimming cut 2 bases from V and 2 bases from J; bases unmatched to any gene: 8. The CDR3 spells CASSLPGQGRPNYGYTF. The CDR3 region has the DNA TGTGCCAGCAGCTTACCGGGACAGGGGCGACCAAACTATGGCTACACCTTC. The full variable domain, with the rest looked up from reference TRBV7-9 and TRBJ1-2, is DTGVSQNPRHKITKRGQNVTFRCDPISEHNRLYWYRQTLGQGPEFLTYFQNEAQLEKSRLLSDRFSAERPKGSFSTLEIQRTEQGDSAMYLCASSLPGQGRPNYGYTFGSGTRLTVV.

J is TRBJ2-7 and V is TRBV24-1; 13 nucleotides match TRBD2. The J segment lost 4 bases and the V segment lost 1 base, leaving 6 bases of the junction unmatched. Germline CDR1 is KGHDR and CDR2 is SFDVKD. This CDR3 comprises 17 residues. The CDR3 loop is CATSDFGGTSGEYEQYF. The CDR3 DNA follows: TGTGCCACCAGTGATTTCGGCGGGACTAGCGGGGAGTACGAGCAGTACTTC.

The chain recombines TRBV25-1 with TRBJ1-3; 9 nucleotides line up with TRBD1. V was clipped by 5 bases and J by 0 bases; unmatched bases: 5. In germline, CDR1 is MGHDK, CDR2 SYGVNS. This CDR3 region has 16 residues. The CDR3 sequence is CASSPGTGYSGNTIYF. The CDR3 DNA follows: TGTGCCAGCAGTCCCGGGACAGGGTACTCTGGAAACACCATATATTTT.

The table lists this clone with a count of one. The chain uses TRBV18 and TRBJ2-5; unclear D gene. Germline V gene lookup returns CDR1 KGHSH and CDR2 LQKENI. The V end was cut by 4 bases, the J end by 3 bases, with 12 bases between. This CDR3 is 14 amino acids long. CDR3 sequence (DNA): TGTGCCAGCTCACTCCCCGTTTCTAAAGAGACCCAGTACTTC. Protein: CASSLPVSKETQYF.

CDR3 region: CASSLSLGEAGNTIYF. The CDR3 nucleotides are TGTGCCAGCAGTTTATCTCTCGGGGAAGCTGGAAACACCATATATTTT. The chain recombines TRBV28 with TRBJ1-3; D call uncertain. Deletions cut 1 base from V and 2 bases from J, with 12 bases between. Looked up from germline, CDR1 is MDHEN and CDR2 is SYDVKM. The CDR3 length is 16 residues.

V is TRBV7-9 and J is TRBJ1-1, with D possibly being TRBD1 (5 bases). This CDR3 has 14 amino acids. Germline CDR1 and CDR2: SEHNR and FQNEAQ (reference sequence). Trimming removed 2 bases at V and 11 bases at J, with 18 bases between. For the CDR3, the DNA is TGTGCCAGCAGCTTAAGGGGAAACTCCTACGGGGCTTTCTTT. Translation: CASSLRGNSYGAFF.

This sequence joins TRBV27 and TRBJ1-6; 8 bases line up with TRBD1. Germline V gene data show CDR1 as MNHEY and CDR2 as SMNVEV (reference sequence). V shed 4 bases and J 6 bases; nucleotides not matched to a gene: 8. The CDR3 spans 16 residues. CDR3 DNA: TGTGCCAGCAGTTCAAACAGGGGGACAAGTAATTCACCCCTCCACTTT. This encodes CASSSNRGTSNSPLHF.

This clone has more than one count but fewer than ten. This specimen includes other DNA sequences encoding the same CDR3. V is TRBV7-2 and J is TRBJ1-1; D gene uncertain. Between the trimmed V and J ends, which lost 5 bases and 1 base, there was a span of 5 bases. The CDR3 totals 12 residues. The germline CDR1 and CDR2 sequences are SGHTA and FQGNSA. The CDR3 sequence is CASSLTNTEAFF. The DNA for the CDR3 is TGTGCCAGCAGCCTAACGAACACTGAAGCTTTCTTT. The complete variable domain, with remaining parts taken from reference TRBV7-2 and TRBJ1-1, reads GAGVSQSPSNKVTEKGKDVELRCDPISGHTALYWYRQSLGQGLEFLIYFQGNSAPDKSGLPSDRFSAERTGGSVSTLTIQRTQQEDSAVYLCASSLTNTEAFFGQGTRLTVV.

The chain joins TRBV7-9 to TRBJ1-2; the D gene is possibly TRBD1 (6 bases). Germline CDR1 reads SEHNR; CDR2 reads FQNEAQ (reference sequence). With 4 bases removed from V and 6 bases from J, the gap between germline ends came to 12 bases. This CDR3 spans 13 amino acids. The CDR3 region is CASSSAGADGYTF. In DNA form, the CDR3 reads TGTGCCAGCAGCTCAGCAGGGGCTGATGGCTACACCTTC.

The chain employs TRBV6-5 and TRBJ1-2; perhaps TRBD1 as D (6 bases). Germline CDR1 MNHEY, CDR2 SVGAGI. Trimming took off 5 bases at V and 7 bases at J, with 14 bases between the two ends. This CDR3 is built from 13 residues. CDR3 coding DNA: TGTGCCAGCAGTCTGGCGGGGGCAAGTGGCTACACCTTC. This translates into CASSLAGASGYTF.

V and J are TRBV28 and TRBJ1-2; TRBD1 matches 11 bases. With 10 bases clipped from V and 3 bases from J, the junction kept 10 bases outside the gene matches. The CDR3 runs to 15 residues. CDR1 and CDR2 (germline): MDHEN, SYDVKM. This CDR3 reads CATDQPGQGDYGYTF. As DNA, the CDR3 is TGTGCCACCGATCAACCGGGACAGGGGGACTATGGCTACACCTTC.

The gene calls are TRBV7-2 and TRBJ2-1, with 13 bases fitting TRBD2. The CDR3 has 16 residues. Losses at the gene ends were 4 bases for V and 5 bases for J; bases not matched to a gene: 5. Germline-derived CDR1 and CDR2 are SGHTA and FQGNSA. CDR3 DNA: TGTGCCAGCAGCTACCAGGGACTAGCGGGGAACAATGAGCAGTTCTTC. Residues: CASSYQGLAGNNEQFF.

The chain couples TRBV7-8 to TRBJ2-1; TRBD1 might be the D (5 bases). The CDR3 has 15 residues. V was pared by 0 bases and J by 6 bases, with 12 bases between. From germline, CDR1 is SGHVS and CDR2 FQNEAQ. This chain's CDR3 is CASSLARTIFNEQFF. The CDR3 DNA is TGTGCCAGCAGCTTAGCCCGGACAATTTTCAATGAGCAGTTCTTC.

The chain carries TRBV6-5 and TRBJ1-2; 9 positions match TRBD1. Germline CDR1 reads MNHEY; CDR2 reads SVGAGI. V lost 6 bases, J lost 8 bases, and 10 bases stayed unmatched. This CDR3 comprises 14 residues. The CDR3 DNA follows: TGTGCCAGCAGAAAGGGGACAGGGCCGGGGGGCTACACCTTC. Translated, it gives CASRKGTGPGGYTF.

This chain links TRBV28 with TRBJ2-1, with D maybe TRBD2 (5 bases). Germline loops: CDR1 MDHEN, CDR2 SYDVKM. V gave up 3 bases and J gave up 10 bases, with 10 bases separating them. This CDR3 is built from 12 residues. The CDR3 DNA reads as TGTGCCAGCAGTTTCCGGGAACGCGAGCAGTTCTTC. As protein: CASSFREREQFF.

CDR3 nucleotide sequence: TGTGCCAGTAGTACAAGGGACAGTGAATTCAATCAGCCCCAGCATTTT. Its protein is CASSTRDSEFNQPQHF. This sequence joins TRBV19 and TRBJ1-5, with 7 nucleotides matching TRBD1. The CDR3 totals 16 residues. In germline, CDR1 is LNHDA, CDR2 SQIVND (reference sequence). V lost 4 bases to trimming and J lost 3 bases; unmatched junction nucleotides: 9.

V is TRBV6-2 or TRBV6-3 and J is TRBJ2-1; a possible D gene is TRBD2 (6 bases). This CDR3 has 15 amino acids. V lost 4 bases, J lost 6 bases, and 16 bases lay in between. Germline CDR1 MNHEY, CDR2 SVGEGT. For the CDR3, the DNA is TGTGCCAGCAGTTTACGGGGGATGGAACCCAATGAGCAGTTCTTC. This codes for CASSLRGMEPNEQFF.

This chain links TRBV27 with TRBJ2-7, with D perhaps TRBD1 (6 bases). V shed 6 bases and J shed 1 base, with 13 bases lying between them. Germline V gene sequence: CDR1 MNHEY, CDR2 SMNVEV (reference sequence). This CDR3 has 14 amino acids. DNA of the CDR3: TGTGCCAGCAGATGGACAGAGCCTTCCTACGAGCAGTACTTC. As protein: CASRWTEPSYEQYF.

In its sample, this clone was seen once. J is TRBJ1-5 and V is TRBV15; 9 nucleotides line up with TRBD1. CDR3 length equals 15 residues. From germline, CDR1 is LNHNV and CDR2 YYDKDF (reference sequence). J lost 3 bases, V lost 2 bases, and 2 bases had no gene match. CDR3 sequence (DNA): TGTGCCACCAGCAGACGGGACAGGGACAATCAGCCCCAGCATTTT. Translating it yields CATSRRDRDNQPQHF. The full variable domain, rest sourced from reference TRBV15 and TRBJ1-5, is DAMVIQNPRYQVTQFGKPVTLSCSQTLNHNVMYWYQQKSSQAPKLLFHYYDKDFNNEADTPDNFQSRRPNTSFCFLDIRSPGLGDTAMYLCATSRRDRDNQPQHFGDGTRLSIL.

The chain carries TRBV29-1 and TRBJ2-3; no firm D call. The V end was cut by 4 bases, the J end by 4 bases, with 12 bases between. The CDR3 runs 13 residues. Germline CDR1 reads SQVTM; CDR2 reads ANQGSEA. Here the CDR3 reads CSVGRTSADTQYF. The CDR3 DNA sequence: TGCAGCGTTGGAAGAACCAGCGCAGATACGCAGTATTTT.

The V and J genes are TRBV21-1 and TRBJ2-7; TRBD2, the table's D call, lacks a check against the DNA. TRBV21-1 is flagged as a pseudogene. This CDR3 is built from 13 residues. This CDR3 is CASSSGLAHEQYV. The CDR3 region has the DNA TGTGCCAGCAGCAGTGGACTAGCACACGAGCAGTACGTC.

This rearrangement joins TRBV6-5 to TRBJ1-2, with 8 bases that match TRBD1. The CDR3 loop spans 13 amino acids. Losses at the gene ends were 4 bases for V and 4 bases for J; bases not matched to a gene: 2. CDR1 MNHEY and CDR2 SVGAGI come from the germline V gene. This CDR3 reads CASSFRGLYGYTF. The CDR3 nucleotides are TGTGCCAGCAGTTTCAGGGGGCTCTATGGCTACACCTTC.

This sequence joins TRBV5-4 and TRBJ2-1; D call uncertain. The CDR3 length is 14 residues. CDR1 and CDR2 from the germline V gene are SGHNT and YYREEE (reference sequence). The V end was cut by 1 base, the J end by 0 bases, with 5 bases between. CDR3 amino acids: CASSLPSSYNEQFF. The CDR3 DNA is TGTGCCAGCAGCTTGCCTAGCTCCTACAATGAGCAGTTCTTC.

This clone was observed once. This chain uses TRBV7-2 with TRBJ1-5; D uncertain. The CDR3 covers 15 residues. The V end was cut by 0 bases, the J end by 7 bases, with 13 bases between. Looked up from germline, CDR1 is SGHTA and CDR2 is FQGNSA. The CDR3 coding sequence is TGTGCCAGCAGCTTAGCCCCGGGAGGAAGGCAGCCCCAGCATTTT. It translates to CASSLAPGGRQPQHF.

This clone appeared once. V gene TRBV5-4 combines with J gene TRBJ2-7; possibly TRBD1 for D (6 bases). Germline V gene lookup returns CDR1 SGHNT and CDR2 YYREEE (reference sequence). V was cut by 3 bases and J by 3 bases, with 10 bases left in between. This CDR3 contains 13 residues. CDR3 residues: CASSSGQHYEQYV. CDR3 coding DNA: TGTGCCAGCAGCTCGGGACAACACTACGAGCAGTACGTC.

J is TRBJ1-5 and V is TRBV24-1; unclear D gene. The CDR3 sequence is 13 residues long. V lost 1 base and J 6 bases, leaving 6 bases between the germline ends. CDR1 and CDR2 (germline): KGHDR, SFDVKD. The CDR3 DNA sequence: TGTGCCACCAGTGATTTCGAGGGTCAGCCCCAGCATTTT. Encoded protein: CATSDFEGQPQHF.